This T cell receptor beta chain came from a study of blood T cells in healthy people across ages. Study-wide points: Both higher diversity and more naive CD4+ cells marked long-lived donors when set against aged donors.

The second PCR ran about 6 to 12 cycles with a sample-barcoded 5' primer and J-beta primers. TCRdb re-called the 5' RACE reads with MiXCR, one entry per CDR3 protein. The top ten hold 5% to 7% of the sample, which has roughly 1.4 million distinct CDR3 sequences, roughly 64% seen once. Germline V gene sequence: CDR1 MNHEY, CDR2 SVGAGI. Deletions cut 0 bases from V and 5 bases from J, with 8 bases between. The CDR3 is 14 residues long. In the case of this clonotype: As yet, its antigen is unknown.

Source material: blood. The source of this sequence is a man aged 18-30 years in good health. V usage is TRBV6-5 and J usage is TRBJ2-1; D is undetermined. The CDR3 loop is CASSYSRSDNEQFF. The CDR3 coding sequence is TGTGCCAGCAGTTACTCTCGGAGTGACAATGAGCAGTTCTTC.